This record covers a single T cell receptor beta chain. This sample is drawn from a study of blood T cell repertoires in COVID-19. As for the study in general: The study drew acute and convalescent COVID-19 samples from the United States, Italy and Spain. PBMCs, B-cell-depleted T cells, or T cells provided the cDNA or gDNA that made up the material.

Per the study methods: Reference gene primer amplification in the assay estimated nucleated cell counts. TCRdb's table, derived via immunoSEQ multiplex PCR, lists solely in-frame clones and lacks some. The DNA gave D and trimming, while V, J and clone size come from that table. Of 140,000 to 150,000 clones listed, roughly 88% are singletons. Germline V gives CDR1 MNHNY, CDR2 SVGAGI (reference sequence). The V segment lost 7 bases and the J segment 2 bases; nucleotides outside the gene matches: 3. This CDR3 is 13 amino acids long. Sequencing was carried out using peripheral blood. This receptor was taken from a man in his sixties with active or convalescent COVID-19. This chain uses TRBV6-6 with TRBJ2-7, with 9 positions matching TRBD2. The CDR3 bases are TGTGCCAGCAAAGCGGGGGGCGCCTACGAGCAGTACTTC. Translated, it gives CASKAGGAYEQYF.